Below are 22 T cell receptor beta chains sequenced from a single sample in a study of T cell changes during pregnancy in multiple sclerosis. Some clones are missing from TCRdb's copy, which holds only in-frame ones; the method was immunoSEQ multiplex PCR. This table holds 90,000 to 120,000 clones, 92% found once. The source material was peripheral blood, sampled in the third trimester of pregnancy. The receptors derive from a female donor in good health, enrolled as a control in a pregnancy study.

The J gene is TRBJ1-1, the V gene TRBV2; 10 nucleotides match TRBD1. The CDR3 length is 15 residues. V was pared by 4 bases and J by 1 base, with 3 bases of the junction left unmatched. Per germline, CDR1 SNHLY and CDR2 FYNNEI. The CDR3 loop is CASSADRGRNTEAFF. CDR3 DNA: TGTGCCAGCAGTGCGGACAGGGGGAGGAACACTGAAGCTTTCTTT.

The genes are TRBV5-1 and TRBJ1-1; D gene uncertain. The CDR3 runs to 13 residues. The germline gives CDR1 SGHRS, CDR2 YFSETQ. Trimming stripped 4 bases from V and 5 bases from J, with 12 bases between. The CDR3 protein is CASSGERGTEAFF. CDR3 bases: TGCGCCAGCAGCGGAGAGAGAGGGACTGAAGCTTTCTTT.

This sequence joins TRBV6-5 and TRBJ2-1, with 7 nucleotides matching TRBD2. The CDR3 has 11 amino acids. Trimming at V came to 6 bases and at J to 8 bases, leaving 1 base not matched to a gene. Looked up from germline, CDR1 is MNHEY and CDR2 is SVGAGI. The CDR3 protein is CASSREDEQFF. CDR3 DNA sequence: TGTGCCAGCAGCCGGGAGGATGAGCAGTTCTTC.

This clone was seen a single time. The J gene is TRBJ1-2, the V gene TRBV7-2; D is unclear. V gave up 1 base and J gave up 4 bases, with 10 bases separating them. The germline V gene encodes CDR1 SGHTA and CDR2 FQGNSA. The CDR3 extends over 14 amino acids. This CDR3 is CASSLDQTTYGYTF. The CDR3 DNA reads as TGTGCCAGCAGCTTAGACCAGACAACCTATGGCTACACCTTC.

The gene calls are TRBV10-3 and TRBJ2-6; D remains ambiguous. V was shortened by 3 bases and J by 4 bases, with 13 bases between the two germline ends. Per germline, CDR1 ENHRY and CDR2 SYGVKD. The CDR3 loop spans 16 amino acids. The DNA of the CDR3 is TGTGCCATCAGTGAAAGCCCTTGGTCGGGGGCCAACGTCCTGACTTTC. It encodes CAISESPWSGANVLTF.

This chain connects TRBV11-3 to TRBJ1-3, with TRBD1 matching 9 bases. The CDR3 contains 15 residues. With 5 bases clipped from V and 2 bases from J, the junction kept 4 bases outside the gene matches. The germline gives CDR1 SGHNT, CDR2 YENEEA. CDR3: CASSGGTGTGNTIYF. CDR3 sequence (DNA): TGTGCCAGCAGCGGAGGGACAGGGACTGGAAACACCATATATTTT.

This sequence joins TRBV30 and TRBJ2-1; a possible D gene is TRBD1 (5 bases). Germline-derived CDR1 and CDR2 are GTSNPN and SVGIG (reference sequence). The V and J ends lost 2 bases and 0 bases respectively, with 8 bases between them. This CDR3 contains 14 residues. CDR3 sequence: CAWSRGSSYNEQFF. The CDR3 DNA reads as TGTGCCTGGAGTAGGGGAAGCTCCTACAATGAGCAGTTCTTC.

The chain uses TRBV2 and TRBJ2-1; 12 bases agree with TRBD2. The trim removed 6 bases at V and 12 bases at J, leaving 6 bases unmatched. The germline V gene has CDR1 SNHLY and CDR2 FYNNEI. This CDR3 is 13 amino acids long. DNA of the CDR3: TGTGCCAGCAGACTAGCGGGGGGCCGGGGGCAGTTCTTC. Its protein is CASRLAGGRGQFF. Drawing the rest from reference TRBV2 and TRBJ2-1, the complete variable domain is EPEVTQTPSHQVTQMGQEVILRCVPISNHLYFYWYRQILGQKVEFLVSFYNNEISEKSEIFDDQFSVERPDGSNFTLKIRSTKLEDSAMYFCASRLAGGRGQFFGPGTRLTVL.

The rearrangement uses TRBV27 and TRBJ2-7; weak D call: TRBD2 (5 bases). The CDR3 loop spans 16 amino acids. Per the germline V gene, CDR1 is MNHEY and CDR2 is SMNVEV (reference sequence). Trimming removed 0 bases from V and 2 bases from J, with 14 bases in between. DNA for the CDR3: TGTGCCAGCAGTTTATCGGGCGGGTACGCAACCTACGAGCAGTACTTC. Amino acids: CASSLSGGYATYEQYF.

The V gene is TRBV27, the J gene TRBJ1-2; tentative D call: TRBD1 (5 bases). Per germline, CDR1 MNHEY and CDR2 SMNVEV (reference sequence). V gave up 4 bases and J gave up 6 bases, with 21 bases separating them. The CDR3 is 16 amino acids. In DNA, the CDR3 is TGTGCCAGCAGTTCCTACACTCGTCAGGGCCTCAATGGCTACACCTTC. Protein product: CASSSYTRQGLNGYTF.

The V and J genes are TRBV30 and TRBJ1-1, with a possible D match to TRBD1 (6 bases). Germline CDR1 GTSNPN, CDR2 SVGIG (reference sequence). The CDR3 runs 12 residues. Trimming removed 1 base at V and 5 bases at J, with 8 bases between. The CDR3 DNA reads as TGTGCCTGGAGTGCAGGGGTGACTGAAGCTTTCTTT. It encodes CAWSAGVTEAFF.

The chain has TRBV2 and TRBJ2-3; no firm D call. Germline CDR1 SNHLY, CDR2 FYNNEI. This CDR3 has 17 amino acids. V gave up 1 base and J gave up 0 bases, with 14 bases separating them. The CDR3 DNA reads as TGTGCCAGCAGTGAAGAAGCGCGCGGTGCTAGCACAGATACGCAGTATTTT. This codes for CASSEEARGASTDTQYF.

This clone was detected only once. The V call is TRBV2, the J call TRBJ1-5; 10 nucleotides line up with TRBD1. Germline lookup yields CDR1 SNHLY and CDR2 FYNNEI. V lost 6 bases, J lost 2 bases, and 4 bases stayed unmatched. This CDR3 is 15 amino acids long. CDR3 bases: TGTGCCAGCAGGACAGGGGGCATCGGCAATCAGCCCCAGCATTTT. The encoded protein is CASRTGGIGNQPQHF.

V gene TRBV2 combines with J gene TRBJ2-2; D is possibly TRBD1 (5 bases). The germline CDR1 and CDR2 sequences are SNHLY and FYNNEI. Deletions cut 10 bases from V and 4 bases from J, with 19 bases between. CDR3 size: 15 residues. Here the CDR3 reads CATFGPGSGTGELFF. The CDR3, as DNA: TGTGCCACCTTCGGCCCAGGGTCGGGCACCGGGGAGCTGTTTTTT.

The CDR3 protein is CASSLQEGLNTEAFF. The CDR3 DNA follows: TGCGCCAGCAGCTTGCAAGAGGGTTTGAACACTGAAGCTTTCTTT. This rearrangement joins TRBV5-1 to TRBJ1-1; no firm D call. There are 15 residues in the CDR3. Looked up from germline, CDR1 is SGHRS and CDR2 is YFSETQ. The germline V and J ends were trimmed by 1 base and 0 bases, with 10 bases remaining between them. The variable domain in full, completed from reference TRBV5-1 and TRBJ1-1, reads KAGVTQTPRYLIKTRGQQVTLSCSPISGHRSVSWYQQTPGQGLQFLFEYFSETQRNKGNFPGRFSGRQFSNSRSEMNVSTLELGDSALYLCASSLQEGLNTEAFFGQGTRLTVV.

The CDR3 sequence is CASSPPLSRGLRETQYF. In DNA form, the CDR3 reads TGTGCCAGCTCACCCCCCTTGAGTAGGGGGCTAAGGGAGACCCAGTACTTC. The genes are TRBV18 and TRBJ2-5, with TRBD1 matching over 7 bases. The germline CDR1 and CDR2 sequences are KGHSH and LQKENI. This CDR3 has 17 amino acids. Losses at the gene ends were 3 bases for V and 5 bases for J; bases not matched to a gene: 15.

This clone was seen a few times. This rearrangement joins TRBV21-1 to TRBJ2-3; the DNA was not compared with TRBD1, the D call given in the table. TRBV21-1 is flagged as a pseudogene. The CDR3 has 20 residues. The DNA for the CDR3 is TGTGCCAGCAGCTGCCAGCTCCTTTTCCAGACAGTCCCTCAGGGAGATACGCAGTATTTT. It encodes CASSCQLLFQTVPQGDTQYF.

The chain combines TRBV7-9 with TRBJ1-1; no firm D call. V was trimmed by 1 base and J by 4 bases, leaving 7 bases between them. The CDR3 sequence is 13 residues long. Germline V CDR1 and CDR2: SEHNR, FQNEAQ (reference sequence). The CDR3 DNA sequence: TGTGCCAGCAGCTTAGAATTTAGCACTGAAGCTTTCTTT. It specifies CASSLEFSTEAFF.

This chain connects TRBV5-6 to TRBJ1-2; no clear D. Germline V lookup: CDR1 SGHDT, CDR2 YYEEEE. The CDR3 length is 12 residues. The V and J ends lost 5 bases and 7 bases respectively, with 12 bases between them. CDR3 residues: CASRPGSGGYTF. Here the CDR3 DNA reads TGTGCCAGCAGACCAGGAAGCGGTGGCTACACCTTC.

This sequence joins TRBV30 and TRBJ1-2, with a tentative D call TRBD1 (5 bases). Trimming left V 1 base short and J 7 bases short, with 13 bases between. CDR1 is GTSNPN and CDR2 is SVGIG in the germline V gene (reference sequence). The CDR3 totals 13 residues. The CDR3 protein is CAWSGEGLRGYTF. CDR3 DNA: TGTGCCTGGAGTGGGGAGGGGCTCCGTGGCTACACCTTC. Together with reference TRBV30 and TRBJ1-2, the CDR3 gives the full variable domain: SQTIHQWPATLVQPVGSPLSLECTVEGTSNPNLYWYRQAAGRGLQLLFYSVGIGQISSEVPQNLSASRPQDRQFILSSKKLLLSDSGFYLCAWSGEGLRGYTFGSGTRLTVV.

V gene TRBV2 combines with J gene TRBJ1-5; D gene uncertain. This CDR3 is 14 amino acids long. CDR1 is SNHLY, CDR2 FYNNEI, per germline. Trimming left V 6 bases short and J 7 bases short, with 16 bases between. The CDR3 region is CASSSTGVQQPQHF. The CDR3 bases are TGTGCCAGCAGCTCCACCGGGGTCCAACAGCCCCAGCATTTT.

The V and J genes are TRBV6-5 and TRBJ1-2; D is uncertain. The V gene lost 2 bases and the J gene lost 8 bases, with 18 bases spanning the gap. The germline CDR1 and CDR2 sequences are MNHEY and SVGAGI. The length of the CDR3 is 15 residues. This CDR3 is CASSYTQRTGGGYTF. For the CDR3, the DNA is TGTGCCAGCAGTTACACACAAAGGACGGGCGGGGGCTACACCTTC.